The clone carrying this T cell receptor (beta chain) was seen only a few times. Antigen specificity is unknown. The germline CDR1 and CDR2 sequences are MNHEY and SVGEGT. The CDR3 length is 12 residues. Losses at the gene ends were 7 bases for V and 7 bases for J; bases not matched to a gene: 4. This entry belongs to a study of T-cell memory formation after mild COVID-19. Study-wide context: Largely donor-specific sequence clusters came from a couple of donors.

The authors produced TCR alpha and TCR beta cDNA libraries with sample barcodes and UMIs by 5'RACE using constant-segment primers. MiXCR was run by TCRdb on the 5' RACE reads, yielding one entry per CDR3 protein. The table has more than 250,000 distinct CDR3 sequences, about a sixth seen once. Findings and caveats of the study: Later expanders leaned CD4+, whereas clones that contracted between day 15 and 85 were balanced CD4/CD8.

V and J are TRBV6-2 or TRBV6-3 and TRBJ2-3, with 8 bases aligning to TRBD2. The sequence was obtained from a man between 18 and 29 years old who had mild COVID-19 (a few samples of this study predate the infection). Cell type and time point are not known. Sequencing was performed on PBMCs or a T cell subset sorted from them (not recorded which). The chain's CDR3 is CASTRGAYTQYF. The CDR3 DNA is TGTGCCAGCACGCGGGGGGCATATACGCAGTATTTT.